Below, 30 T cell receptor beta chains from the same sample are listed, as sequenced in a study of blood T cell repertoires in COVID-19. Clones were sequenced by immunoSEQ multiplex PCR, and TCRdb holds only the in-frame ones, with some missing. This sample yields tens of thousands of clones, of which 82% are seen a single time; 27% belongs to the top ten. The material sequenced was peripheral blood. The receptors originated from a human donor in a cohort sampled during active COVID-19.

J is TRBJ1-2 and V is TRBV27; 10 positions match TRBD1. CDR3 length: 13 residues. Per the germline V gene, CDR1 is MNHEY and CDR2 is SMNVEV (reference sequence). With V trimmed by 5 bases and J by 8 bases, 5 bases remained unmatched. Here the CDR3 DNA reads TGTGCCAGCAGTGGGGGGACAGGGGTAGGCTACACCTTC. Translation: CASSGGTGVGYTF.

The chain employs TRBV10-2 and TRBJ2-3; TRBD2 is a possible D gene (5 bases). CDR3 length equals 14 residues. Germline assignment: CDR1 WSHSY and CDR2 SAAADI. V lost 10 bases and J lost 0, with 14 bases in between. CDR3 nucleotide sequence: TGCGCCACCCAGGACCAGCGGAGCACAGATACGCAGTATTTT. It is translated as CATQDQRSTDTQYF.

This clone has more than one count but fewer than ten. The chain is built from TRBV11-2 and TRBJ1-2, with D possibly being TRBD1 (5 bases). The CDR3 covers 14 residues. The V gene's germline CDR1 is SGHAT and CDR2 FQNNGV. Trimming shortened V by 5 bases and J by 3 bases, and 13 bases separated the two germline ends. CDR3 nucleotide sequence: TGTGCCAGCAGCAGCGGGGACGGTGACTATGGCTACACCTTC. Translating gives CASSSGDGDYGYTF.

The rearrangement uses TRBV5-6 and TRBJ1-4, with D possibly being TRBD1 (6 bases). V lost 2 bases, J lost 5 bases, and 16 bases lay in between. The length of the CDR3 is 16 residues. Germline values: CDR1 SGHDT, CDR2 YYEEEE. The CDR3 loop is CASSFWLGQGNEKLFF. CDR3 in DNA: TGTGCCAGCAGCTTCTGGTTAGGCCAGGGGAATGAAAAACTGTTTTTT.

V is TRBV3-1 (or the pseudogene TRBV3-2) and J is TRBJ2-7; perhaps TRBD2 as D (5 bases). From germline, CDR1 is LGHDT and CDR2 YNNKEL (reference sequence). The length of the CDR3 is 14 residues. Trimming removed 4 bases from V and 2 bases from J, with 12 bases in between. The CDR3 is CASSLSSGTYEQYF. CDR3 nucleotide sequence: TGTGCCAGCAGCCTCAGCTCGGGAACCTACGAGCAGTACTTC.

In this sample, this clone turned up a few times. The V call is TRBV3-1 (or the pseudogene TRBV3-2), the J call TRBJ2-2; possibly TRBD2 for D (5 bases). CDR1 and CDR2 from the germline V gene are LGHDT and YNNKEL (reference sequence). V gave up 1 base and J gave up 5 bases, with 5 bases separating them. The CDR3 has 13 amino acids. CDR3 sequence (DNA): TGTGCCAGCAGCCAAGGGAGGACCGGGGAGCTGTTTTTT. Amino acids: CASSQGRTGELFF.

The chain carries TRBV24-1 and TRBJ2-1, with 8 bases aligning to TRBD2. This CDR3 is built from 17 residues. The ends lost 2 bases at V and 7 bases at J; junction bases unmatched: 12. Germline V gene lookup returns CDR1 KGHDR and CDR2 SFDVKD. The CDR3 sequence is CATSDSSFSGVGNEQFF. The CDR3, as DNA: TGTGCCACCAGTGATTCTAGTTTTAGCGGGGTGGGAAATGAGCAGTTCTTC.

This chain uses TRBV9 with TRBJ2-7, with 8 nucleotides matching TRBD2. This CDR3 has 18 amino acids. Germline trimming cut 0 bases from V and 4 bases from J; bases unmatched to any gene: 15. Germline V CDR1 and CDR2: SGDLS, YYNGEE. The CDR3 reads CASSVAPTLAGARYEQYF. CDR3 nucleotide sequence: TGTGCCAGCAGCGTAGCCCCCACTCTAGCGGGCGCCCGGTACGAGCAGTACTTC.

This clone was recorded only once. The chain combines TRBV30 with TRBJ2-7; D perhaps matches TRBD1 (6 bases). Trimming stripped 0 bases from V and 6 bases from J, with 15 bases between. CDR1 and CDR2 from the germline V gene are GTSNPN and SVGIG (reference sequence). The CDR3 has 14 amino acids. CDR3 nucleotide sequence: TGTGCCTGGAGTGTAGGGGGACCCCGGGGCGAGCAGTACTTC. Residues: CAWSVGGPRGEQYF.

This rearrangement joins TRBV6-5 to TRBJ2-7, with no clear D. The CDR3 contains 13 residues. Germline V gene lookup returns CDR1 MNHEY and CDR2 SVGAGI. V lost 0 bases and J lost 3, with 6 bases in between. DNA for the CDR3: TGTGCCAGCAGTTACTCGCGAAGCTACGAGCAGTACTTC. Protein sequence: CASSYSRSYEQYF.

The chain combines TRBV7-6 with TRBJ2-2, with D unresolved. V was cut by 7 bases and J by 7 bases, with 16 bases left in between. The CDR3 sequence is 14 residues long. Germline values: CDR1 SGHVS, CDR2 FNYEAQ. As DNA, the CDR3 is TGTGCCAGCACAAGGCAAAGGCCGGGCGGGGAGCTGTTTTTT. It is translated as CASTRQRPGGELFF.

The chain joins TRBV19 to TRBJ1-2, with D possibly matching TRBD1 (5 bases). V shed 5 bases and J shed 3 bases, with 16 bases lying between them. Germline V gives CDR1 LNHDA, CDR2 SQIVND (reference sequence). The CDR3 runs 15 residues. The CDR3 nucleotides are TGTGCCAGTAGTTCAGGGACCCCGGGGGACTATGGCTACACCTTC. Amino acids: CASSSGTPGDYGYTF. The whole variable domain, remainder taken from reference TRBV19 and TRBJ1-2, is DGGITQSPKYLFRKEGQNVTLSCEQNLNHDAMYWYRQDPGQGLRLIYYSQIVNDFQKGDIAEGYSVSREKKESFPLTVTSAQKNPTAFYLCASSSGTPGDYGYTFGSGTRLTVV.

This clone was seen more than once but under ten times. The chain couples TRBV5-6 to TRBJ1-6, with D perhaps TRBD1 (5 bases). Trimming left V 3 bases short and J 7 bases short, with 11 bases between. Germline lookup yields CDR1 SGHDT and CDR2 YYEEEE. The CDR3 has 14 residues. The CDR3 sequence: CASSSQVGNSPLHF. CDR3 bases: TGTGCCAGCAGCTCACAGGTGGGGAATTCACCCCTCCACTTT.

V is TRBV4-2 and J is TRBJ2-1, with TRBD1 matching 10 bases. The CDR3 length is 17 residues. Germline CDR1 reads LGHNA; CDR2 reads YNFKEQ. The J segment lost 1 base and the V segment lost 3 bases, leaving 6 bases of the junction unmatched. CDR3 DNA sequence: TGTGCCAGCAGCCAGGATGACAGGGGGCGGTCCTACAATGAGCAGTTCTTC. It yields the protein CASSQDDRGRSYNEQFF.

The gene calls are TRBV25-1 and TRBJ2-2, with D perhaps matching TRBD1 (5 bases). Germline CDR1 reads MGHDK; CDR2 reads SYGVNS. The CDR3 consists of 14 residues. The ends were cut back, 6 bases at V and 5 bases at J, with 13 bases in the middle. CDR3 sequence: CASRLDIRTGELFF. CDR3 in DNA: TGTGCCAGCAGGTTGGACATCCGGACCGGGGAGCTGTTTTTT.

The chain carries TRBV28 and TRBJ1-2; perhaps TRBD1 as D (5 bases). The CDR3 runs 17 residues. V shed 6 bases and J shed 1 base, with 21 bases lying between them. Germline CDR1 MDHEN, CDR2 SYDVKM. CDR3 amino acids: CASSPGQHDLFNYGYTF. The DNA of the CDR3 is TGTGCCAGCAGCCCAGGGCAGCACGACTTATTTAACTATGGCTACACCTTC.

This chain uses TRBV9 with TRBJ2-6; 10 bases map to TRBD1. The V segment lost 2 bases and the J segment 2 bases; nucleotides outside the gene matches: 7. CDR1 is SGDLS, CDR2 YYNGEE, per germline. The CDR3 spans 18 residues. As DNA, the CDR3 is TGTGCCAGCAGCGTTGCCGGGACAGGGGAGACTGGGGCCAACGTCCTGACTTTC. Translated: CASSVAGTGETGANVLTF.

This clone was detected a few times. The V and J genes are TRBV28 and TRBJ1-6; D call uncertain. Germline V gene lookup returns CDR1 MDHEN and CDR2 SYDVKM. V was clipped by 6 bases and J by 5 bases, with 5 bases between them. This CDR3 region has 12 residues. The CDR3 here is CASRQDNSPLHF. The CDR3, as DNA: TGTGCCAGCAGGCAGGATAATTCACCCCTCCACTTT. The full variable domain, rest sourced from reference TRBV28 and TRBJ1-6, is DVKVTQSSRYLVKRTGEKVFLECVQDMDHENMFWYRQDPGLGLRLIYFSYDVKMKEKGDIPEGYSVSREKKERFSLILESASTNQTSMYLCASRQDNSPLHFGNGTRLTVT.

The chain uses TRBV7-3 and TRBJ2-1, with 7 bases identical to TRBD1. Germline assignment: CDR1 SGHTA and CDR2 FQGTGA. The length of the CDR3 is 13 residues. V was clipped by 4 bases and J by 10 bases; unmatched bases: 7. CDR3 in amino acids: CASSSTGVGEQFF. CDR3 DNA sequence: TGTGCCAGCAGCTCAACAGGGGTTGGGGAGCAGTTCTTC.

J is TRBJ1-1 and V is TRBV11-2, with no clear D. Trimming removed 3 bases from V and 2 bases from J, with 13 bases in between. The CDR3 totals 15 residues. Germline V CDR1 and CDR2: SGHAT, FQNNGV. CDR3 residues: CASSFLTSQNTEAFF. As DNA, the CDR3 is TGTGCCAGCAGCTTCCTGACATCTCAAAACACTGAAGCTTTCTTT.

The chain couples TRBV19 to TRBJ2-7, with D possibly TRBD1 on 5 matching bases. Trimming left V 6 bases short and J 2 bases short, with 14 bases between. The CDR3 is 14 residues long. CDR1 and CDR2 from the germline V gene are LNHDA and SQIVND (reference sequence). CDR3 sequence: CASSPPGRPYEQYF. CDR3 DNA: TGTGCCAGTAGCCCCCCAGGGCGACCCTACGAGCAGTACTTC. Drawing the rest from reference TRBV19 and TRBJ2-7, the complete variable domain is DGGITQSPKYLFRKEGQNVTLSCEQNLNHDAMYWYRQDPGQGLRLIYYSQIVNDFQKGDIAEGYSVSREKKESFPLTVTSAQKNPTAFYLCASSPPGRPYEQYFGPGTRLTVT.

The V call is TRBV29-1, the J call TRBJ1-4; the D gene is possibly TRBD1 (6 bases). The CDR3 has 13 amino acids. The V gene lost 6 bases and the J gene lost 4 bases, with 12 bases spanning the gap. CDR1 and CDR2 (germline): SQVTM, ANQGSEA. The CDR3 DNA sequence: TGCAGCGTGGAGGACAGACGTAATGAAAAACTGTTTTTT. Translating gives CSVEDRRNEKLFF. The whole variable domain, remainder taken from reference TRBV29-1 and TRBJ1-4, is SAVISQKPSRDICQRGTSLTIQCQVDSQVTMMFWYRQQPGQSLTLIATANQGSEATYESGFVIDKFPISRPNLTFSTLTVSNMSPEDSSIYLCSVEDRRNEKLFFGSGTQLSVL.

This rearrangement joins TRBV7-2 to TRBJ2-3, with 8 bases aligning to TRBD1. The germline V gene has CDR1 SGHTA and CDR2 FQGNSA. The CDR3 covers 13 residues. With V trimmed by 1 base and J by 12 bases, 6 bases remained unmatched. The CDR3 sequence: CASSLGGQALQYF. Written as DNA, the CDR3 is TGTGCCAGCAGCTTAGGGGGACAGGCCCTCCAGTATTTT.

J is TRBJ1-6 and V is TRBV7-2; 7 bases line up with TRBD1. Germline CDR1 is SGHTA and CDR2 is FQGNSA. J gave up 9 bases and V 3 bases, and 2 bases lay outside the gene matches. The CDR3 totals 13 residues. CDR3 DNA sequence: TGTGCCAGCAGCTTCGACAGGGCTTCACCCCTCCACTTT. Translating gives CASSFDRASPLHF.

This clone was seen a handful of times. The J gene is TRBJ1-1, the V gene TRBV5-1; no firm D call. V shed 3 bases and J shed 6 bases, with 9 bases lying between them. Per the germline V gene, CDR1 is SGHRS and CDR2 is YFSETQ. This CDR3 is built from 12 residues. As DNA, the CDR3 is TGCGCCAGCAGCTCACTAGGCGCTGAAGCTTTCTTT. Its translation is CASSSLGAEAFF.

The V gene is TRBV18, the J gene TRBJ2-1; TRBD1 is a possible D gene (5 bases). The CDR3 sequence is 14 residues long. CDR1 is KGHSH and CDR2 is LQKENI in the germline V gene. Trimming took 3 bases from V and 7 from J, leaving 13 bases between them. Here the CDR3 DNA reads TGTGCCAGCTCACCCCGCCAGGGCGGAAATGAGCAGTTCTTC. Encoded protein: CASSPRQGGNEQFF. The full variable domain, with the rest looked up from reference TRBV18 and TRBJ2-1, is NAGVMQNPRHLVRRRGQEARLRCSPMKGHSHVYWYRQLPEEGLKFMVYLQKENIIDESGMPKERFSAEFPKEGPSILRIQQVVRGDSAAYFCASSPRQGGNEQFFGPGTRLTVL.

This sequence joins TRBV5-1 and TRBJ2-3; 13 positions agree with TRBD2. The CDR3 totals 15 residues. The germline CDR1 and CDR2 sequences are SGHRS and YFSETQ. V gave up 4 bases and J gave up 5 bases; unmatched junction bases: 4. CDR3: CASSRTSGGGDTQYF. Here the CDR3 DNA reads TGCGCCAGCAGCAGGACTAGCGGGGGAGGAGATACGCAGTATTTT.

The CDR3 is CASSESLAGGKQFF. The CDR3 nucleotides read TGCGCCAGCAGTGAGAGCCTAGCGGGGGGGAAACAGTTCTTC. The chain joins TRBV10-2 to TRBJ2-1; the match to TRBD2 covers 12 bases. Looked up from germline, CDR1 is WSHSY and CDR2 is SAAADI. Trimming cost V 2 bases and J 13 bases; bases outside gene matches: 6. The CDR3 has 14 amino acids.

The chain is built from TRBV7-2 and TRBJ1-1, with 7 bases that match TRBD1. This CDR3 has 17 residues. Germline V gene sequence: CDR1 SGHTA, CDR2 FQGNSA. V shed 4 bases and J 5 bases; nucleotides not matched to a gene: 16. The CDR3 DNA is TGTGCCAGCAGCTCGGCCCCCCCGGGACAGCTCACTACTGAAGCTTTCTTT. It specifies CASSSAPPGQLTTEAFF.

The chain links TRBV4-2 to TRBJ2-7; 11 positions match TRBD2. V was clipped by 4 bases and J by 4 bases; unmatched bases: 6. The CDR3 runs to 15 residues. Germline CDR1 is LGHNA and CDR2 is YNFKEQ. In nucleotides, the CDR3 is TGTGCCAGCAGCCGCCCTAGCGGGGGGCAGTACGAGCAGTACTTC. Translation: CASSRPSGGQYEQYF.